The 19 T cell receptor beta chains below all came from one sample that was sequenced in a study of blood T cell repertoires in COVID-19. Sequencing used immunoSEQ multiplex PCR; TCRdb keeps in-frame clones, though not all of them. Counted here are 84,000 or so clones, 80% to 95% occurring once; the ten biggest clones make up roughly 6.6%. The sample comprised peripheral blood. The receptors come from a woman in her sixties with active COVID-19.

The CDR3 sequence: CASSYSKSRVGQPQHF. The CDR3 nucleotides are TGTGCCAGCAGTTACTCGAAAAGCAGGGTAGGCCAGCCCCAGCATTTT. The rearrangement joins TRBV6-6 to TRBJ1-5, with a possible D match to TRBD1 (5 bases). The CDR3 has 16 residues. V was clipped by 0 bases and J by 7 bases, with 16 bases between them. CDR1 and CDR2 from the germline V gene are MNHNY and SVGAGI (reference sequence).

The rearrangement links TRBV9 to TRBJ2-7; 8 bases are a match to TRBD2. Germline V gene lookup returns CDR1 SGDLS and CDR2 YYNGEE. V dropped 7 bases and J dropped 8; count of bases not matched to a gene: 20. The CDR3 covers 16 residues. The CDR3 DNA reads TGTGCCAGCTCGATAGAGGCGGGAGGTCCCTCCGTACAGCAGTACTTC. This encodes CASSIEAGGPSVQQYF.

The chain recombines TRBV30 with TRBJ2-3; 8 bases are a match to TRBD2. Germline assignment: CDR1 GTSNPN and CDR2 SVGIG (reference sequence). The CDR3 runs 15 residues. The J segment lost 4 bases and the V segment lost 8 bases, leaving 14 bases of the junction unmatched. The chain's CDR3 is CAGHRAGGAPDTQYF. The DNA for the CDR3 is TGTGCCGGCCATCGGGCCGGGGGGGCACCAGATACGCAGTATTTT.

The CDR3 protein is CASSPRTAGNTIYF. As DNA, the CDR3 is TGTGCCAGTAGTCCCCGGACAGCTGGAAACACCATATATTTT. The chain combines TRBV19 with TRBJ1-3; tentative D call: TRBD1 (6 bases). The V end lost 5 bases, the J end lost 2 bases, and 10 bases lay between the germline ends. The length of the CDR3 is 14 residues. Germline CDR1 LNHDA, CDR2 SQIVND (reference sequence).

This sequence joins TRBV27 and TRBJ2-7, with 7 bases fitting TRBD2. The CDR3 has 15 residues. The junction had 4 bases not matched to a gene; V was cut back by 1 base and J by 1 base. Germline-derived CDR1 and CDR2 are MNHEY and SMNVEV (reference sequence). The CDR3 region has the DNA TGTGCCAGCAGTTTATGGGCGGGAGTATCCTACGAGCAGTACTTC. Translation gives CASSLWAGVSYEQYF.

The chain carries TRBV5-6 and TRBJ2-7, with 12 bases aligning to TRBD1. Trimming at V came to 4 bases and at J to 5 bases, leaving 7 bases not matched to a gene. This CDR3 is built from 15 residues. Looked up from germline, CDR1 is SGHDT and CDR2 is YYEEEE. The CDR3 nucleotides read TGTGCCAGCAGCACCCTAGGGACAGGGGGCCACGAGCAGTACTTC. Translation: CASSTLGTGGHEQYF.

CDR3 region: CASRTGGTGELFF. The CDR3 DNA sequence: TGTGCCAGCAGGACAGGGGGTACCGGGGAGCTGTTTTTT. V usage is TRBV2 and J usage is TRBJ2-2; 9 bases line up with TRBD1. The trim removed 6 bases at V and 5 bases at J, leaving 1 base unmatched. The CDR3 spans 13 residues. In germline, CDR1 is SNHLY, CDR2 FYNNEI.

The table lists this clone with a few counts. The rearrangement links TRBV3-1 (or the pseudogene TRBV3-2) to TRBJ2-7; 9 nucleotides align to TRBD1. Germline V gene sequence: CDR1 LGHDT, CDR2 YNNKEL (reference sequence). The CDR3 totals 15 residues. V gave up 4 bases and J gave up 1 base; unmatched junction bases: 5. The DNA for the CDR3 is TGTGCCAGCAGCCTAGGTGGGACAGGGTCCTACGAGCAGTACTTC. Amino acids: CASSLGGTGSYEQYF.

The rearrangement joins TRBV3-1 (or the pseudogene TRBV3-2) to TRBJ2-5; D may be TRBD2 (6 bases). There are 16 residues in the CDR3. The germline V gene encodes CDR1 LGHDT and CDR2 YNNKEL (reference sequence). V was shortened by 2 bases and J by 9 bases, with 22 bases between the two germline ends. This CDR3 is CASSQNVGSLWEAQYF. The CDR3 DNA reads TGTGCCAGCAGCCAAAACGTCGGCTCCCTATGGGAGGCCCAGTACTTC.

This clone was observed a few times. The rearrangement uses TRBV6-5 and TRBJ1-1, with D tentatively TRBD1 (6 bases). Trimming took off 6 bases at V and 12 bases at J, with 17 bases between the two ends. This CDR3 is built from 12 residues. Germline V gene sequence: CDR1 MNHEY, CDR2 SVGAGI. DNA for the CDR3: TGTGCCAGCAGCTCCGGGACATGGGTGACTTTCTTT. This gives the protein CASSSGTWVTFF.

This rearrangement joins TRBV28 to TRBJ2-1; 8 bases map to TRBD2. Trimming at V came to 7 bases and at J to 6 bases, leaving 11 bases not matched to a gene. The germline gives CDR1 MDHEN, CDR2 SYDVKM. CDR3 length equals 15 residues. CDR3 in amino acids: CASTSLAGPFNEQFF. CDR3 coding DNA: TGTGCCAGCACTTCGCTAGCGGGTCCGTTCAATGAGCAGTTCTTC.

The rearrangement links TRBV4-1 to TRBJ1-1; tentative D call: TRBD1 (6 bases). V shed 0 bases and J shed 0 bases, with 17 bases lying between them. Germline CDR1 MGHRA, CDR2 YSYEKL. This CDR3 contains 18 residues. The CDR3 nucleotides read TGCGCCAGCAGCCAAGATCGTAGGGACATTTTCATGAACACTGAAGCTTTCTTT. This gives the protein CASSQDRRDIFMNTEAFF.

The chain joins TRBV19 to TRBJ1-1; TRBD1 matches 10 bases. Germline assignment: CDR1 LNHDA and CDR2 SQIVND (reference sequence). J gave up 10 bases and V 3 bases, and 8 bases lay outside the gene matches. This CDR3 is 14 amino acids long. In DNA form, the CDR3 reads TGTGCCAGTAGTATTATGGGACAGGGGAGCGGAGCTTTCTTT. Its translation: CASSIMGQGSGAFF.

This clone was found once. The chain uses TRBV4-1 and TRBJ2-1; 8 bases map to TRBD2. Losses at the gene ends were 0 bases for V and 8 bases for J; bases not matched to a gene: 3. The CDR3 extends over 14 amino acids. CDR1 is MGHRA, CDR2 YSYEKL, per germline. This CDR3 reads CASSQDRRGDEQFF. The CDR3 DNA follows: TGCGCCAGCAGCCAAGATCGGCGGGGGGATGAGCAGTTCTTC.

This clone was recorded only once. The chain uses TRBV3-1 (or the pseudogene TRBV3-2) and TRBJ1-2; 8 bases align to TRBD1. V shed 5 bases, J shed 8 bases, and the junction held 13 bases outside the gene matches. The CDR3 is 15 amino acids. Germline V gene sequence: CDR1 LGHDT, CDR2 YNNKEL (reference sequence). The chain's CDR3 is CASSSLLAGGGGYTF. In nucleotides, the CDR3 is TGTGCCAGCAGCAGCCTTCTAGCAGGGGGCGGGGGCTACACCTTC.

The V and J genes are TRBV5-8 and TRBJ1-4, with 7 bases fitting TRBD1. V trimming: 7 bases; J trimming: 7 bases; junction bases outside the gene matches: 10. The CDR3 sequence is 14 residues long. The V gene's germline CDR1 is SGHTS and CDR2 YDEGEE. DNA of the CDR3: TGTGCCAGCGAACGGACAGGCTTCGGTGAAAAACTGTTTTTT. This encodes CASERTGFGEKLFF.

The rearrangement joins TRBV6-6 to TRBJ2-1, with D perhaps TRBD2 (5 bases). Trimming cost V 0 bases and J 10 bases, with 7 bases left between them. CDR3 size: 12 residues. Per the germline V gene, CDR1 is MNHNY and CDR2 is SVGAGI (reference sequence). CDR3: CASSYSREEQFF. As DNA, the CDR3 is TGTGCCAGCAGTTACTCCCGGGAAGAGCAGTTCTTC.

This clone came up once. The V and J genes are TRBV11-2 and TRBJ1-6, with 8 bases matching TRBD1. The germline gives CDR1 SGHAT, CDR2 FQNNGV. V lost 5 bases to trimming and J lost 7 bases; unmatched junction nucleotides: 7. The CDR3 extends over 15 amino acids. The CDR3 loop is CASSRTGNQNSPLHF. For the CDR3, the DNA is TGTGCCAGCAGCCGGACAGGGAATCAAAATTCACCCCTCCACTTT.

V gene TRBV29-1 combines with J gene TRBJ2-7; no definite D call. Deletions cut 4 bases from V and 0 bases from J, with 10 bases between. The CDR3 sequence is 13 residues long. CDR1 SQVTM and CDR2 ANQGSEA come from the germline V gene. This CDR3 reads CSVVAGHSYEQYF. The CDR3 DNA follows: TGCAGCGTTGTGGCAGGTCACTCCTACGAGCAGTACTTC.